These T cell receptor beta chains were read from a single sample in a study of CD8+ T cells in alopecia areata. Sequencing was performed with immunoSEQ multiplex PCR; in TCRdb, only in-frame clones are kept and a portion is missing. In the table there are fewer than 90,000 clones, roughly 51% of which are singletons. Sample: NKG2D-high CD8+ T cells sorted from blood. These receptors originate from a human donor with alopecia areata. Each CDR3 is given without its conserved first and last residue. Fields, in order: D gene, clone size, J gene, V gene, CDR3 length, CDR3 protein. D genes are given only for firm matches. Clone size appears in some rows only: once, few, many, or a class for an expanded clone.

>-|-|TRBJ2-5|TRBV29-1|12
SVEDPVYVGTQY
>-|-|TRBJ2-1|TRBV30|13
AWSVPANPSDEQF
>TRBD1|few|TRBJ1-2|TRBV28|12
ASSAGQAGWGYT
>-|few|TRBJ1-2|TRBV29-1|11
SVGGGSNYGYT
>TRBD1|-|TRBJ1-3|TRBV28|14
ASSPPGTGYGNTIY
>-|-|TRBJ2-3|TRBV27|8
ASRTDTQY
>-|few|TRBJ2-7|TRBV28|9
ASSWVHEQY
>-|-|TRBJ1-2|TRBV4-3|14
ASSQGERGDDYGYT
>-|-|TRBJ2-2|TRBV4-1|12
ASSWRQEGGELF
>TRBD1|-|TRBJ2-3|TRBV29-1|13
SVAPGTGVLDTQY
>TRBD1|few|TRBJ1-1|TRBV23-1|15
ASSSNRGPHLNTEAF
>-|once|TRBJ2-7|TRBV29-1|11
SVEDYASYEQY
>TRBD2|few|TRBJ2-3|TRBV7-2|14
ASSAAGTTMPDTQY
>-|-|TRBJ2-1|TRBV6-6|10
ASRSGAGEQF
>-|-|TRBJ1-5|TRBV7-8|10
ASSYRDRPQH
>-|-|TRBJ1-2|TRBV4-1|12
ASSQIGGRRSYT
>-|-|TRBJ2-1|TRBV4-1|10
ASSPTGDEQF
>TRBD2|-|TRBJ2-7|TRBV6-5|12
ASSRVSGGYEQY
>-|-|TRBJ2-1|TRBV27|9
ASTQGEEQF
>TRBD2|few|TRBJ2-1|TRBV29-1|13
SVEEAGLASNEQF
>-|-|TRBJ2-7|TRBV10-3|9
AIKGSYEQY
>-|-|TRBJ2-7|TRBV4-1|12
ASSQVDPSIEQY
>TRBD1|-|TRBJ2-1|TRBV9|12
ASSDRTGGIEQF
>TRBD1|-|TRBJ2-7|TRBV7-2|12
ASSFEDRAYEQY
>-|-|TRBJ2-7|TRBV20-1|9
SALGVGEQY
>TRBD1|once|TRBJ2-7|TRBV5-6|12
ASSLQGSLDEQY
>-|-|TRBJ2-3|TRBV2|9
ASGSYDTQY
>-|-|TRBJ2-7|TRBV5-1|12
ASSLETEYYEQY
>-|few|TRBJ2-4|TRBV5-6|12
ASSLGRAKNIQY
>-|-|TRBJ2-1|TRBV14|13
ASSPLGGSYNEQF
>TRBD2|-|TRBJ2-7|TRBV27|14
ASSSWTSGAPNEQY
>TRBD2|-|TRBJ2-5|TRBV9|13
ASSVGAGGHETQY
>-|-|TRBJ1-6|TRBV27|13
ASSFGNSYNSPLH
>-|-|TRBJ2-3|TRBV9|9
ASSVGDTQY
>TRBD2|-|TRBJ2-1|TRBV14|13
ASSQSWREDNEQF
>-|-|TRBJ2-1|TRBV6-5|10
ASSYRPDEQF
>-|-|TRBJ2-5|TRBV11-2|13
ASSLGPVVVETQY
>-|-|TRBJ1-1|TRBV6-1|9
ASPIYTEAF
>-|-|TRBJ2-5|TRBV29-1|10
SVLTQQETQY
>TRBD1|-|TRBJ2-2|TRBV29-1|12
SAYPTGGTGELF
>-|few|TRBJ2-7|TRBV28|11
ASRQGTPGEQY
>-|-|TRBJ2-7|TRBV28|14
ASSPILGEQSYEQY
>-|-|TRBJ2-1|TRBV2|16
ASSEDGGSLSGYNEQF
>-|-|TRBJ2-7|TRBV7-9|12
ASSLGLRNYEQY
>TRBD2|few|TRBJ2-2|TRBV28|15
ASSDLLAGPNTGELF
>-|-|TRBJ2-5|TRBV4-1|14
ASSQIEDTVQGTQY
>TRBD1|-|TRBJ1-2|TRBV6-5|14
ASSYVGTGDIDGYT
>TRBD1|-|TRBJ2-1|TRBV5-1|12
ASSSPGQGDEQF
>-|-|TRBJ1-1|TRBV30|10
AWGQPPGEAF
>-|few|TRBJ2-3|TRBV13|13
ASSPSGENEDTQY
>TRBD1|once|TRBJ1-1|TRBV2|12
ARSSGQGGTEAF
>-|-|TRBJ2-7|TRBV5-1|13
ASSLVSSESYEQY
>-|-|TRBJ2-6|TRBV6-6|13
ASSYSRPGANVLT
>-|-|TRBJ2-7|TRBV27|13
ASSFDSSSSYEQY
>TRBD2|-|TRBJ2-5|TRBV29-1|12
SVVLAGVGETQY